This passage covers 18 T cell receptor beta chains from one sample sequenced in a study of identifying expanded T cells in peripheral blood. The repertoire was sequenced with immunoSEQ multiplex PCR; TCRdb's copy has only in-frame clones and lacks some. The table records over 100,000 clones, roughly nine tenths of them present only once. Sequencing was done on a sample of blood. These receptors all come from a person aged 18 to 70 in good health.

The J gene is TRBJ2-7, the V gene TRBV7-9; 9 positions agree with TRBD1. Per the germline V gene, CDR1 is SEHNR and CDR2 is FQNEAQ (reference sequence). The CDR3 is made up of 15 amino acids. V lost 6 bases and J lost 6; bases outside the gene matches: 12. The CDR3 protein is CASRSGAGQGSEQYF. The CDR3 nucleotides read TGTGCCAGCAGATCCGGGGCGGGACAGGGATCCGAGCAGTACTTC.

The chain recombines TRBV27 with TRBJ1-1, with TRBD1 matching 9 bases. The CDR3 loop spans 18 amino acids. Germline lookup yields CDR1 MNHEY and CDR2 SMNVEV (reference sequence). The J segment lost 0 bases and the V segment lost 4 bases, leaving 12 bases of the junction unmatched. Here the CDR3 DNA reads TGTGCCAGCAGTTCAAACAGGGGGCAGAAGTTGATGAACACTGAAGCTTTCTTT. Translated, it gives CASSSNRGQKLMNTEAFF.

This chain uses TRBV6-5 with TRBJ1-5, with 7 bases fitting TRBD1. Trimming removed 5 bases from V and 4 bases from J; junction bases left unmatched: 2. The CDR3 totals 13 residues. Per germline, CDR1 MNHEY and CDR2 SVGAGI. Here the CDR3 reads CASSETGNQPQHF. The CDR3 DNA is TGTGCCAGCAGTGAGACAGGGAATCAGCCCCAGCATTTT.

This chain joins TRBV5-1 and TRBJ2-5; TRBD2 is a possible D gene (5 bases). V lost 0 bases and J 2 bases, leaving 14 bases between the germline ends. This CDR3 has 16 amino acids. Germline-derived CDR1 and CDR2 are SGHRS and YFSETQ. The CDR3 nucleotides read TGCGCCAGCAGCTTGGATTCAGAGAGGGTTCAAGAGACCCAGTACTTC. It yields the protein CASSLDSERVQETQYF.

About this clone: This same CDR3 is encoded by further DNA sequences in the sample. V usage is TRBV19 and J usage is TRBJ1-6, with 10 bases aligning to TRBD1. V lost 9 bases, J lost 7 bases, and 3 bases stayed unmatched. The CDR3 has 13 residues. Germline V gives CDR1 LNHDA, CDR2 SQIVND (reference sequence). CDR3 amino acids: CASRDRGNSPLHF. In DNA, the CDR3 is TGTGCCAGCCGGGACAGGGGCAATTCACCCCTCCACTTT.

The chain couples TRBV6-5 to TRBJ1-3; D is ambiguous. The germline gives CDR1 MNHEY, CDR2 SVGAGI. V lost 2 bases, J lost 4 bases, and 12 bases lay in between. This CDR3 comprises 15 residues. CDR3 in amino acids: CASSYRPGGGNTIYF. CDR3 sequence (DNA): TGTGCCAGCAGTTACCGTCCTGGCGGAGGAAACACCATATATTTT.

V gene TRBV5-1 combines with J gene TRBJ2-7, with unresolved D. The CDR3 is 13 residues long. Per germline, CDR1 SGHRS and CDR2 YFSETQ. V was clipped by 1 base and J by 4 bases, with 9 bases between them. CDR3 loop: CASSLTADYEQYF. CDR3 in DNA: TGCGCCAGCAGCTTGACGGCAGATTACGAGCAGTACTTC.

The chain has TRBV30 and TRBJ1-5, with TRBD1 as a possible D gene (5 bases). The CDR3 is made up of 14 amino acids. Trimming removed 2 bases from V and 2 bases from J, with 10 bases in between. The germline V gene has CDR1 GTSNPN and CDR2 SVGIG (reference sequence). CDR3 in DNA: TGTGCCTGGAGTAAGGCGACAGGCAATCAGCCCCAGCATTTT. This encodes CAWSKATGNQPQHF. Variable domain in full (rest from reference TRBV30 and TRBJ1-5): SQTIHQWPATLVQPVGSPLSLECTVEGTSNPNLYWYRQAAGRGLQLLFYSVGIGQISSEVPQNLSASRPQDRQFILSSKKLLLSDSGFYLCAWSKATGNQPQHFGDGTRLSIL.

CDR3 amino acids: CASSPYQGGAETQYF. CDR3 nucleotide sequence: TGTGCCAGCAGTCCGTACCAGGGGGGTGCGGAGACCCAGTACTTC. The rearrangement joins TRBV25-1 to TRBJ2-5; possibly TRBD1 for D (7 bases). Germline-derived CDR1 and CDR2 are MGHDK and SYGVNS. The ends were cut back, 5 bases at V and 5 bases at J, with 18 bases in the middle. The CDR3 totals 15 residues.

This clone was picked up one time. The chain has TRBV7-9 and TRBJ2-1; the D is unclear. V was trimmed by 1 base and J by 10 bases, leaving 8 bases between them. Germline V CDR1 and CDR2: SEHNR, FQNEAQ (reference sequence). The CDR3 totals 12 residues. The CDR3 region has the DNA TGTGCCAGCAGCTTAGAATCAGAGGAGCAGTTCTTC. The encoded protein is CASSLESEEQFF.

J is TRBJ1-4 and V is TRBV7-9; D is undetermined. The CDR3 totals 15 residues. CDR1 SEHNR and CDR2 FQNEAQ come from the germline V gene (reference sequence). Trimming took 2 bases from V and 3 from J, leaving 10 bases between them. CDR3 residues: CASSLREGSNEKLFF. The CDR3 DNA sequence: TGTGCCAGCAGCTTACGGGAGGGCTCTAATGAAAAACTGTTTTTT.

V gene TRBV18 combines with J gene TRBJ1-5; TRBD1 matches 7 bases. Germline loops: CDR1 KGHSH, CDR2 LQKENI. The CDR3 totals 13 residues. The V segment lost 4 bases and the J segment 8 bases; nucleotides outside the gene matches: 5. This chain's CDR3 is CASSRRTGEPQHF. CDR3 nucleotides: TGTGCCAGCTCACGAAGGACAGGCGAGCCCCAGCATTTT.

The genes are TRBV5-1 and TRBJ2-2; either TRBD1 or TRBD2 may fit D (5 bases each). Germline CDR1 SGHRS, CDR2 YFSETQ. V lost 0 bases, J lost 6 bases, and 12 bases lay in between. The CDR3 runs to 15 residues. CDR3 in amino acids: CASSLGWGSSGELFF. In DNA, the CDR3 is TGCGCCAGCAGCTTGGGGTGGGGGTCGTCCGGGGAGCTGTTTTTT.

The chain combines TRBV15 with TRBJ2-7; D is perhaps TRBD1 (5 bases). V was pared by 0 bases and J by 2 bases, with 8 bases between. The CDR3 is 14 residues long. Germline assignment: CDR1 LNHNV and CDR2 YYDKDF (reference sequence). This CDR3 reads CATSRDGRAYEQYF. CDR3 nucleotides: TGTGCCACCAGCAGAGACGGCAGGGCCTACGAGCAGTACTTC.

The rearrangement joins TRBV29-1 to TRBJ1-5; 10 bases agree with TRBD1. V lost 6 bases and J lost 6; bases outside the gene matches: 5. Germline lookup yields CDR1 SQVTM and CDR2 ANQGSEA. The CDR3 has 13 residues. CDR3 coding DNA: TGCAGCGTGAGACAGGGGGCTGGTCAGCCCCAGCATTTT. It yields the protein CSVRQGAGQPQHF.

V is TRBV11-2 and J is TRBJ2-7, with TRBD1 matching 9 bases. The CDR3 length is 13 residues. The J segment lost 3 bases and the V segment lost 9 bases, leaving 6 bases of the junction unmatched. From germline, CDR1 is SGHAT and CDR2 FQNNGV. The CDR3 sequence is CASTGTGNYEQYF. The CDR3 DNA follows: TGTGCCAGTACCGGGACAGGGAACTACGAGCAGTACTTC.

This CDR3 is CASSLSGTRGAEQYF. The CDR3 DNA sequence: TGTGCCAGCAGCTTATCCGGGACTAGAGGTGCCGAGCAGTACTTC. The genes are TRBV9 and TRBJ2-7; 8 bases align to TRBD2. There are 15 residues in the CDR3. V was clipped by 4 bases and J by 6 bases; unmatched bases: 12. Looked up from germline, CDR1 is SGDLS and CDR2 is YYNGEE.

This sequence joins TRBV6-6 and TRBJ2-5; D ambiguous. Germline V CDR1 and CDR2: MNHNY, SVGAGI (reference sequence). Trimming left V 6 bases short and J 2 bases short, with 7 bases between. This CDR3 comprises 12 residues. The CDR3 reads CASRDPQETQYF. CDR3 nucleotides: TGTGCCAGCAGGGATCCACAAGAGACCCAGTACTTC.